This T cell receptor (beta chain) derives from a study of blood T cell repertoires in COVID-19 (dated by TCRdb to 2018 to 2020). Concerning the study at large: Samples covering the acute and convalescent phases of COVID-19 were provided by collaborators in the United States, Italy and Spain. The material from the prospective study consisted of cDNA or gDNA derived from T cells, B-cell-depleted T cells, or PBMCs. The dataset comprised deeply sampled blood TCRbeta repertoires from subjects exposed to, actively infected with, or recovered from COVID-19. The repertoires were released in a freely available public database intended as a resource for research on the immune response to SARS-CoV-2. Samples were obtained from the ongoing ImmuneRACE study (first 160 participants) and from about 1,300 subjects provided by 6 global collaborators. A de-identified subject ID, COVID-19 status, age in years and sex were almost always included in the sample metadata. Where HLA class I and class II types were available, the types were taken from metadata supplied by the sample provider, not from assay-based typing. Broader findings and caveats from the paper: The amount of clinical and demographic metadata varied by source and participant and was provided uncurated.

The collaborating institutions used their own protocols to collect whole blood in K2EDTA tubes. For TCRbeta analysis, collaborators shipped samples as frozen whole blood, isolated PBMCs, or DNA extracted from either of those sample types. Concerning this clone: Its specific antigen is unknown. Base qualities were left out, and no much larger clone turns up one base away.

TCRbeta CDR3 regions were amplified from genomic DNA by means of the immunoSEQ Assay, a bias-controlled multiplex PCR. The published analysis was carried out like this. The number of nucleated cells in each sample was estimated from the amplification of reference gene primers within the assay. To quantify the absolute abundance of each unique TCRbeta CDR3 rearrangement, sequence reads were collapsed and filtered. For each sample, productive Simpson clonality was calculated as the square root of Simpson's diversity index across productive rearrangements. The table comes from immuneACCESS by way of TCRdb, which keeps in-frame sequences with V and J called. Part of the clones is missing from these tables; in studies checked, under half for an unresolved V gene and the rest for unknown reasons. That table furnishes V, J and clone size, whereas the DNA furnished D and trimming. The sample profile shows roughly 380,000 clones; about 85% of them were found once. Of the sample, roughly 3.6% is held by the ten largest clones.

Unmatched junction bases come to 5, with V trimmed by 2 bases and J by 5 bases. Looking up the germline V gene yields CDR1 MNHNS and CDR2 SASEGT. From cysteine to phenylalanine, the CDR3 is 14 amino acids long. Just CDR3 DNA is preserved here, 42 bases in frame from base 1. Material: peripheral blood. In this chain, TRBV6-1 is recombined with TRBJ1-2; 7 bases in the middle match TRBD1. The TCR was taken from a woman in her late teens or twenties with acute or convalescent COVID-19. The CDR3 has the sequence CASSEYDRAYGYTF. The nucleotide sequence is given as TGTGCCAGCAGTGAATACGACAGGGCGTATGGCTACACCTTC.